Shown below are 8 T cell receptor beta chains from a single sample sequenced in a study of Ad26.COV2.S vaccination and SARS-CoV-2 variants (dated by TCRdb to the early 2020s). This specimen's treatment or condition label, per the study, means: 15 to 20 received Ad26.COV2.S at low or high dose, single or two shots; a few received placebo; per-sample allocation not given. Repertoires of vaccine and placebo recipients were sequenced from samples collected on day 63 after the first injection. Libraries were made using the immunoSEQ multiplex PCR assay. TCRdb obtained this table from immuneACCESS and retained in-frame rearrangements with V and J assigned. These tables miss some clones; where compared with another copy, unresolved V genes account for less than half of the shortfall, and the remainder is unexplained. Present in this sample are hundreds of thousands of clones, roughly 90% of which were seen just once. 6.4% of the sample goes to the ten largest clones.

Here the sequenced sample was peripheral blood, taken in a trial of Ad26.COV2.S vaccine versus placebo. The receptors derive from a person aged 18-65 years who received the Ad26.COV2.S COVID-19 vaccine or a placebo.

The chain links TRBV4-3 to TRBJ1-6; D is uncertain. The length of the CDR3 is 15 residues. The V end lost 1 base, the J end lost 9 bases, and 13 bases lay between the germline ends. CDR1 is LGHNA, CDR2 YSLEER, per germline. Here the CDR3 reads CASSQGISVGSPLHF. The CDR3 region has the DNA TGCGCCAGCAGCCAAGGTATAAGCGTCGGTTCACCCCTCCACTTT.

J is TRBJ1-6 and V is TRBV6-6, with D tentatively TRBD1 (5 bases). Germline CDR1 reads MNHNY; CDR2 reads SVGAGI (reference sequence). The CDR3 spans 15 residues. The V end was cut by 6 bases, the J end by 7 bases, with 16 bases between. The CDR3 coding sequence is TGTGCCAGCAGAAGCAGACAGAACGCCAATTCACCCCTCCACTTT. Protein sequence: CASRSRQNANSPLHF.

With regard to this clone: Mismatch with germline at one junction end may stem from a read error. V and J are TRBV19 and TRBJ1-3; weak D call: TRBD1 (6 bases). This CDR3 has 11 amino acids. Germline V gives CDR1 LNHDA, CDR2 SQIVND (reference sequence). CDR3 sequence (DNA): TGTGCCAGTACTCATCGGGGACACGGCGAGTTT. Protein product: CASTHRGHGEF. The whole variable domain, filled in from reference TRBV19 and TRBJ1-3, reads DGGITQSPKYLFRKEGQNVTLSCEQNLNHDAMYWYRQDPGQGLRLIYYSQIVNDFQKGDIAEGYSVSREKKESFPLTVTSAQKNPTAFYLCASTHRGHGEFGEGSWLTVV.

CDR3 bases: TGTGCCAGCAGTTACTCTTCCGTGAGGGGGAAAAATCAGCCCCAGCATTTT. It translates to CASSYSSVRGKNQPQHF. The V call is TRBV6-2 or TRBV6-3, the J call TRBJ1-5, with a tentative D call TRBD1 (6 bases). This CDR3 contains 17 residues. Germline V lookup: CDR1 MNHEY, CDR2 SVGEGT. Deletions cut 0 bases from V and 4 bases from J, with 16 bases between.

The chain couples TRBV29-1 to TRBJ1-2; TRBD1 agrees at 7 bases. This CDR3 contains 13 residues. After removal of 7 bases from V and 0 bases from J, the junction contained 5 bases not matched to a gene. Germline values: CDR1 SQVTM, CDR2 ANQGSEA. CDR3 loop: CSGRQGANYGYTF. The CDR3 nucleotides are TGCAGCGGCCGACAGGGAGCTAACTATGGCTACACCTTC.

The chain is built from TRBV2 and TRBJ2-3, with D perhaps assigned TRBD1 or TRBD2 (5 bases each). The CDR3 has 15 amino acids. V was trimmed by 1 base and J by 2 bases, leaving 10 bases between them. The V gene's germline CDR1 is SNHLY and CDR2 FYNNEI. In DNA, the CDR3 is TGTGCCAGCAGTGAAGAGGGGACCAACACAGATACGCAGTATTTT. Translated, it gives CASSEEGTNTDTQYF.

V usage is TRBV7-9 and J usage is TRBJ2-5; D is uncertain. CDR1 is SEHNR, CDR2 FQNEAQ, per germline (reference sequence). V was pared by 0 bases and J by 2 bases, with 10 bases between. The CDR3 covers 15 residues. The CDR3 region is CASSLAVGRQETQYF. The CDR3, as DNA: TGTGCCAGCAGCTTAGCAGTGGGCCGGCAAGAGACCCAGTACTTC.

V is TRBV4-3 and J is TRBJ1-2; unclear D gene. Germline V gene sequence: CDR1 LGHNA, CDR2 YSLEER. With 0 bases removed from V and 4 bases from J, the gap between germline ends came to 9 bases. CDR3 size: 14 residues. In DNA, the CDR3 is TGCGCCAGCAGCCAAGACGGATCAACCTATGGCTACACCTTC. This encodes CASSQDGSTYGYTF.